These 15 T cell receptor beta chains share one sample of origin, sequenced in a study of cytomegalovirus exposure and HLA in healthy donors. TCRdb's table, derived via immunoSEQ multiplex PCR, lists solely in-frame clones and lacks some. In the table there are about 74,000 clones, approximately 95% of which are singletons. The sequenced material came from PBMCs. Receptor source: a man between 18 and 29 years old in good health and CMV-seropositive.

The CDR3 loop reads CASNYPGQGAYQPQHF. The DNA of the CDR3 is TGTGCCAGTAATTATCCGGGACAGGGGGCTTATCAGCCCCAGCATTTT. The chain joins TRBV19 to TRBJ1-5; TRBD1 matches at 12 bases. This CDR3 has 16 amino acids. The J segment lost 5 bases and the V segment lost 7 bases, leaving 9 bases of the junction unmatched. The germline gives CDR1 LNHDA, CDR2 SQIVND (reference sequence).

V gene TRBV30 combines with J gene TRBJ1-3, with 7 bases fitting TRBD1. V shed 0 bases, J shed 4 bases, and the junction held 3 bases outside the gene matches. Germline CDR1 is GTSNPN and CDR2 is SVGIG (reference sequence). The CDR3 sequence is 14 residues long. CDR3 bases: TGTGCCTGGAGTGTACTGGACAGGGGAAACACCATATATTTT. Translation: CAWSVLDRGNTIYF.

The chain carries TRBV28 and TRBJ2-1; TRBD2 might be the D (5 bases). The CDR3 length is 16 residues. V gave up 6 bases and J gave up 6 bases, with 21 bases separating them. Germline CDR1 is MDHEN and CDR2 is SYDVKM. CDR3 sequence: CASSPINGINGNEQFF. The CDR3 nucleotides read TGTGCCAGCAGCCCCATAAACGGGATTAACGGCAATGAGCAGTTCTTC.

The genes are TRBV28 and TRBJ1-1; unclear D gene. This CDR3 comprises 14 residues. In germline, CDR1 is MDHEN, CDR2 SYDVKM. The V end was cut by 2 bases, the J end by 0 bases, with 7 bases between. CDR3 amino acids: CASSLIVMNTEAFF. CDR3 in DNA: TGTGCCAGCAGTTTAATTGTTATGAACACTGAAGCTTTCTTT.

CDR3 sequence: CASSVIPSGRLNEQFF. The CDR3 DNA follows: TGTGCCAGCAGCGTAATTCCCAGCGGGAGATTAAATGAGCAGTTCTTC. The V gene is TRBV9, the J gene TRBJ2-1; the match to TRBD2 covers 8 bases. V shed 1 base, J shed 7 bases, and the junction held 10 bases outside the gene matches. The CDR3 runs 16 residues. The germline CDR1 and CDR2 sequences are SGDLS and YYNGEE.

CDR3 coding DNA: TGTGCCAGCAGTTCCCCCGGACAGAACACTGAAGCTTTCTTT. Protein: CASSSPGQNTEAFF. V gene TRBV27 combines with J gene TRBJ1-1; perhaps TRBD1 as D (5 bases). Germline V gene lookup returns CDR1 MNHEY and CDR2 SMNVEV (reference sequence). The CDR3 has 14 amino acids. Trimming removed 4 bases from V and 1 base from J, with 10 bases in between.

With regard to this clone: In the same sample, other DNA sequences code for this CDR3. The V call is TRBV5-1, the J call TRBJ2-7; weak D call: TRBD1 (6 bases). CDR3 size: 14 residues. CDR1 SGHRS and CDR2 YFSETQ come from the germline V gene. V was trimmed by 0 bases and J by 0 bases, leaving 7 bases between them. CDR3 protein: CASSLGGGSYEQYF. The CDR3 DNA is TGCGCCAGCAGCTTGGGAGGGGGCTCCTACGAGCAGTACTTC.

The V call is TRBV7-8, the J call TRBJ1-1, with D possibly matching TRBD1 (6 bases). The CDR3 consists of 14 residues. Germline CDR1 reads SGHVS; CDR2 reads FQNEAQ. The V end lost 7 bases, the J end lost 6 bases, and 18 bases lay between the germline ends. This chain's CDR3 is CASTKGGDLPEAFF. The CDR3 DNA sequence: TGTGCCAGCACCAAGGGGGGGGACCTTCCTGAAGCTTTCTTT.

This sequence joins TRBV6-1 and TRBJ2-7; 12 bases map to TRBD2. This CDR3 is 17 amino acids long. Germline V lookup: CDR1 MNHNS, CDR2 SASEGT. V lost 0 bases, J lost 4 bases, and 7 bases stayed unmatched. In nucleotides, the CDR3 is TGTGCCAGCAGTGAAGCGACTAGCGGGAGAATTCTTTACGAGCAGTACTTC. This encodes CASSEATSGRILYEQYF.

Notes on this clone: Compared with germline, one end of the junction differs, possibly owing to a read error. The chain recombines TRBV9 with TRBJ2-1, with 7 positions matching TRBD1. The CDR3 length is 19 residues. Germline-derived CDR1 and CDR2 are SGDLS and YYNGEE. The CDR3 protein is CASTVRPGTVPFIYNEQFF. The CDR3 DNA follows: TGTGCCAGCACCGTAAGACCCGGGACAGTTCCCTTTATATACAATGAGCAGTTCTTC.

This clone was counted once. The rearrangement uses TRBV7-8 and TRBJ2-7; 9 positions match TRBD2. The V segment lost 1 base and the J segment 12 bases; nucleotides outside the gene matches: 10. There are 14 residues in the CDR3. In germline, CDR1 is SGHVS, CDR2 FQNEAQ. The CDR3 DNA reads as TGTGCCAGCAGCTTAGAAGCTAGCGGGATTAAGCTGTACTTC. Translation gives CASSLEASGIKLYF.

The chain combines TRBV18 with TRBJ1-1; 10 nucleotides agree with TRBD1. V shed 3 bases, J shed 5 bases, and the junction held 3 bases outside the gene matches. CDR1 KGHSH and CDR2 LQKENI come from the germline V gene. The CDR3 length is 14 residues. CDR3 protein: CASSPRQGATEAFF. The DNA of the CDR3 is TGTGCCAGCTCACCCCGACAGGGGGCAACTGAAGCTTTCTTT.

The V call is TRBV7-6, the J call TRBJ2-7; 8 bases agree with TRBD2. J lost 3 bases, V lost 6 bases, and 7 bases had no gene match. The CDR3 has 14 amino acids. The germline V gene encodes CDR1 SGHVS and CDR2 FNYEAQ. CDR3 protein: CASSPRSGSYEQYF. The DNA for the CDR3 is TGTGCCAGCAGTCCAAGAAGCGGGAGCTACGAGCAGTACTTC.

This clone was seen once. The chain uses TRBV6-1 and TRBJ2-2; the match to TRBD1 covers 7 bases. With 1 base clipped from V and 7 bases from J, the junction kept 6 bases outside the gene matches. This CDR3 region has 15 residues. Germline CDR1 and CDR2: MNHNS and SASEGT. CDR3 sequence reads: CASSEVARGHGELFF. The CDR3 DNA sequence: TGTGCCAGCAGTGAAGTGGCTAGGGGGCACGGGGAGCTGTTTTTT.

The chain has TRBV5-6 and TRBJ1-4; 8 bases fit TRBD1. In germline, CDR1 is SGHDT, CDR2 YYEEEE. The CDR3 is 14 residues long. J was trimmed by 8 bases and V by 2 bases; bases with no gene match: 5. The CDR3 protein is CASSFRDRGEKLFF. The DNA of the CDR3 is TGTGCCAGCAGCTTTAGAGACAGGGGCGAAAAACTGTTTTTT.